The subject of this entry is one T cell receptor beta chain. Its cognate antigen is unknown. These data originate in a study of Ad26.COV2.S vaccination and SARS-CoV-2 variants. Study outcomes and limitations: CD8+ and CD4+ T cells specific for spike reportedly responded with substantial breadth after vaccination. While placebo recipients had lower spike-specific TCR breadth, vaccine recipients had more.

V lost 2 bases to trimming and J lost 7 bases, with 9 bases between them. From germline, CDR1 is LNHDA and CDR2 SQIVND (reference sequence). The CDR3 covers 13 residues. Using immunoSEQ multiplex PCR, the repertoire was profiled, and TCRdb retains in-frame clones only, with some absent. The data hold fewer than 500,000 clones, with nearly 90% observed a single time. As to treatment: roughly 18 received Ad26.COV2.S at low or high dose, single or two shots; about 5 received placebo; per-sample allocation not given. The study sampled participants on day 63 after the first vaccine or placebo injection. Ad26 vector vaccine expressed Wuhan-strain SARS-CoV-2 spike.

The rearrangement joins TRBV19 to TRBJ2-1, with D tentatively TRBD1 (5 bases). This sequence originates from a person between 18 and 65 years old who received the Ad26.COV2.S COVID-19 vaccine or a placebo. Specimen: peripheral blood, collected in a trial of Ad26.COV2.S vaccine versus placebo. This CDR3 is CASSILRTNEQFF. The CDR3 coding sequence is TGTGCCAGTAGTATACTCCGGACAAATGAGCAGTTCTTC.